The 20 T cell receptor beta chains presented below share a single source sample, sequenced in a study of early T cells in non-severe SARS-CoV-2 infection. TCRdb reprocessed the 5' RACE reads with MiXCR, giving one entry per CDR3 protein. The sample lists roughly 63,000 distinct CDR3 sequences, approximately 13% seen once, with less than 4.5% in the top ten. Input material: whole blood. The receptor set was obtained from an adult who was a healthcare worker with PCR-confirmed SARS-CoV-2 infection or an uninfected control (not recorded which).

This clonotype appeared a few times. The V and J genes are TRBV3-1 and TRBJ2-5, with D uncertain. The CDR3 length is 14 residues. The germline gives CDR1 LGHDT, CDR2 YNNKEL (reference sequence). V was cut by 4 bases and J by 2 bases, with 11 bases left in between. CDR3 residues: CASSLRQTQETQYF. In DNA, the CDR3 is TGTGCCAGCAGCCTACGACAAACACAAGAGACCCAGTACTTC.

CDR3 amino acids: CASSPRTGGTEAFF. The CDR3 coding sequence is TGTGCCAGCTCACCACGGACAGGGGGCACTGAAGCTTTCTTT. The chain recombines TRBV18 with TRBJ1-1; the match to TRBD1 covers 10 bases. The germline gives CDR1 KGHSH, CDR2 LQKENI. Germline trimming cut 1 base from V and 4 bases from J; bases unmatched to any gene: 0. The CDR3 runs to 14 residues.

This clonotype was detected only a few times. In DNA form, the CDR3 reads TGTGCCAGCCGACAGGGGGTCTACGAGCAGTACTTC. Translation: CASRQGVYEQYF. This rearrangement joins TRBV6-1 to TRBJ2-7, with TRBD1 matching 9 bases. Germline V gives CDR1 MNHNS, CDR2 SASEGT. CDR3 length equals 12 residues. Trimming removed 8 bases from V and 3 bases from J; junction bases left unmatched: 2.

This clonotype was counted between two and nine times. This chain joins TRBV20-1 and TRBJ2-3; 7 nucleotides line up with TRBD1. Trimming removed 8 bases from V and 5 bases from J; junction bases left unmatched: 4. The germline gives CDR1 DFQATT, CDR2 SNEGSKA (reference sequence). The CDR3 is 11 amino acids. In DNA, the CDR3 is TGCAGTCGTAGGGGGCGAGATACGCAGTATTTT. It translates to CSRRGRDTQYF.

This clonotype showed up just a few times. V and J are TRBV28 and TRBJ1-4; D is uncertain. From germline, CDR1 is MDHEN and CDR2 SYDVKM. V was pared by 2 bases and J by 5 bases, with 18 bases between. The CDR3 sequence is 17 residues long. As DNA, the CDR3 is TGTGCCAGCAGTTTAGCCCCCGGGAGGGAGACAAATGAAAAACTGTTTTTT. Its translation is CASSLAPGRETNEKLFF.

This clonotype was seen repeatedly, ten times or more. This sequence joins TRBV28 and TRBJ2-3, with D possibly matching TRBD2 (5 bases). CDR3 size: 16 residues. Germline values: CDR1 MDHEN, CDR2 SYDVKM. V lost 6 bases and J lost 3, with 19 bases in between. This CDR3 is CASSLGKRPPTDTQYF. As DNA, the CDR3 is TGTGCCAGCAGCCTCGGGAAGCGGCCCCCTACAGATACGCAGTATTTT.

The chain has TRBV28 and TRBJ2-3; either TRBD1 or TRBD2 may fit D (7 bases each). The germline gives CDR1 MDHEN, CDR2 SYDVKM. The CDR3 has 15 residues. V was cut by 6 bases and J by 3 bases, with 16 bases left in between. This CDR3 reads CASRPTGEGTDTQYF. The CDR3 nucleotides are TGTGCCAGCAGACCTACAGGGGAGGGTACAGATACGCAGTATTTT.

This clonotype was counted at least ten times. The rearrangement links TRBV28 to TRBJ2-2; the D gene is possibly TRBD2 (5 bases). V was shortened by 6 bases and J by 5 bases, with 13 bases between the two germline ends. The CDR3 consists of 14 residues. From germline, CDR1 is MDHEN and CDR2 SYDVKM. The CDR3 loop reads CASSLYRTTGELFF. The CDR3 nucleotides read TGTGCCAGCAGCCTCTATCGGACTACCGGGGAGCTGTTTTTT.

In this sample, this clonotype turned up many times. This chain uses TRBV20-1 with TRBJ2-1; 9 nucleotides align to TRBD2. The CDR3 has 15 residues. V lost 3 bases and J lost 7; bases outside the gene matches: 10. In germline, CDR1 is DFQATT, CDR2 SNEGSKA (reference sequence). The CDR3 coding sequence is TGCAGTGCTAGGGGGCGGGAGGGCCTGTGGAATGAGCAGTTCTTC. Translated: CSARGREGLWNEQFF.

This clonotype was counted between two and nine times. The chain links TRBV28 to TRBJ2-1; 10 bases match TRBD1. In germline, CDR1 is MDHEN, CDR2 SYDVKM. J lost 0 bases, V lost 5 bases, and 7 bases had no gene match. The CDR3 covers 17 residues. Written as DNA, the CDR3 is TGTGCCAGCAGTCCCGCATGGACAGGGGGCTCCTACAATGAGCAGTTCTTC. It encodes CASSPAWTGGSYNEQFF. The full variable domain, completed using reference TRBV28 and TRBJ2-1, is DVKVTQSSRYLVKRTGEKVFLECVQDMDHENMFWYRQDPGLGLRLIYFSYDVKMKEKGDIPEGYSVSREKKERFSLILESASTNQTSMYLCASSPAWTGGSYNEQFFGPGTRLTVL.

In this sample, this clonotype turned up a few times. This chain joins TRBV28 and TRBJ1-2; a possible D gene is TRBD1 (6 bases). V dropped 3 bases and J dropped 8 bases, with 13 bases sitting between them. CDR3 length equals 13 residues. CDR1 and CDR2 (germline): MDHEN, SYDVKM. This chain's CDR3 is CASSFGGAVGYTF. CDR3 DNA sequence: TGTGCCAGCAGTTTCGGGGGGGCGGTCGGCTACACCTTC.

The rearrangement joins TRBV29-1 to TRBJ2-7; D not resolved. The V end lost 4 bases, the J end lost 5 bases, and 6 bases lay between the germline ends. The CDR3 is made up of 10 amino acids. Germline V CDR1 and CDR2: SQVTM, ANQGSEA. CDR3 sequence: CSVGSHEQYF. The CDR3 DNA follows: TGCAGCGTTGGGAGCCACGAGCAGTACTTC.

The chain carries TRBV2 and TRBJ1-2; D gene uncertain. Trimming stripped 1 base from V and 5 bases from J, with 8 bases between. This CDR3 comprises 13 residues. The germline V gene encodes CDR1 SNHLY and CDR2 FYNNEI. The CDR3 is CASSEVARYGYTF. The CDR3 DNA sequence: TGTGCCAGCAGTGAAGTGGCGCGGTATGGCTACACCTTC.

This clonotype was observed a handful of times. The rearrangement joins TRBV6-1 to TRBJ1-4, with 8 positions matching TRBD1. Germline loops: CDR1 MNHNS, CDR2 SASEGT. This CDR3 has 16 residues. The junction had 10 bases not matched to a gene; V was cut back by 5 bases and J by 5 bases. CDR3: CASSSGQGVGNEKLFF. In DNA form, the CDR3 reads TGTGCCAGCAGTTCAGGACAGGGTGTGGGGAATGAAAAACTGTTTTTT.

This clonotype was seen many times. The chain recombines TRBV29-1 with TRBJ2-5; perhaps TRBD1 as D (5 bases). This CDR3 comprises 12 residues. In germline, CDR1 is SQVTM, CDR2 ANQGSEA. Trimming took 7 bases from V and 1 from J, leaving 10 bases between them. The CDR3 loop reads CSGGHIQETQYF. In nucleotides, the CDR3 is TGCAGCGGTGGACACATCCAAGAGACCCAGTACTTC.

Ten or more counts support this clonotype. The chain is built from TRBV2 and TRBJ2-3, with D perhaps being TRBD1 or TRBD2 (5 bases each). Looked up from germline, CDR1 is SNHLY and CDR2 is FYNNEI. V was clipped by 3 bases and J by 2 bases, with 12 bases between them. The CDR3 runs 15 residues. The CDR3 DNA sequence: TGTGCCAGCAGTGAGGGGCTAGACTACACAGATACGCAGTATTTT. Protein sequence: CASSEGLDYTDTQYF.

This clonotype has just a few counts. V and J are TRBV28 and TRBJ1-1; a possible D gene is TRBD1 (5 bases). Trimming stripped 4 bases from V and 5 bases from J, with 11 bases between. The CDR3 loop spans 13 amino acids. CDR1 is MDHEN, CDR2 SYDVKM, per germline. DNA for the CDR3: TGTGCCAGCAGTTGGGGGTTGGGTACTGAAGCTTTCTTT. Amino acid sequence: CASSWGLGTEAFF. Full variable domain (outside the CDR3, taken from reference TRBV28 and TRBJ1-1): DVKVTQSSRYLVKRTGEKVFLECVQDMDHENMFWYRQDPGLGLRLIYFSYDVKMKEKGDIPEGYSVSREKKERFSLILESASTNQTSMYLCASSWGLGTEAFFGQGTRLTVV.

The V and J genes are TRBV27 and TRBJ2-3, with D hard to call. Germline CDR1 and CDR2: MNHEY and SMNVEV (reference sequence). The CDR3 totals 18 residues. The V gene lost 4 bases and the J gene lost 0 bases, with 20 bases spanning the gap. This CDR3 is CASSSDGPGYSSTDTQYF. Written as DNA, the CDR3 is TGTGCCAGCAGTTCCGATGGTCCCGGGTACTCTAGCACAGATACGCAGTATTTT.

This clonotype was seen at least ten times. The J gene is TRBJ1-6, the V gene TRBV9; D not resolved. Trimming pared 0 bases from V and 0 bases from J, leaving 7 bases between. The CDR3 has 16 amino acids. Germline V gives CDR1 SGDLS, CDR2 YYNGEE. The CDR3 bases are TGTGCCAGCAGCGTAGGAGGCAGCTCCTATAATTCACCCCTCCACTTT. Residues: CASSVGGSSYNSPLHF.

Many counts were recorded for this clonotype. The genes are TRBV29-1 and TRBJ2-4, with 10 bases matching TRBD2. Unmatched junction bases numbered 4, after V lost 4 bases and J lost 7 bases. CDR1 SQVTM and CDR2 ANQGSEA come from the germline V gene. The CDR3 loop spans 13 amino acids. The CDR3 loop reads CSVAASGSNIQYF. CDR3 in DNA: TGCAGCGTTGCTGCTAGCGGGAGTAACATTCAGTACTTC. Full variable domain (outside the CDR3, taken from reference TRBV29-1 and TRBJ2-4): SAVISQKPSRDICQRGTSLTIQCQVDSQVTMMFWYRQQPGQSLTLIATANQGSEATYESGFVIDKFPISRPNLTFSTLTVSNMSPEDSSIYLCSVAASGSNIQYFGAGTRLSVL.